The rows below give T cell receptor beta chains drawn from one sample of a study of radiotherapy plus CTLA-4 blockade in lung cancer. Here immunoSEQ multiplex PCR was the method, and the copy in TCRdb shows in-frame clones only, minus some. This sample carries some 120,000 clones, roughly 80% of them seen once, and the ten largest clones take roughly 3.1%. Sequencing used peripheral blood, obtained from a patient treated with radiotherapy plus ipilimumab. These receptors all come from a human donor with non-small cell lung cancer that progressed on radiotherapy plus ipilimumab. Some clones in this sample may be carry-over from other donors' samples. Each CDR3 is given with its conserved first and last residue. Fields, in order: clone size, V gene, D gene, J gene, CDR3 length, CDR3 DNA, CDR3 protein. The D gene is left open where the match is weak. The size entry is marked missing in some rows and otherwise reads once, few, many or a size class.

abundance: NA
v_gene: TRBV4-3
d_gene: NA
j_gene: TRBJ2-2
len: 12
CDR3nt: TGCGCCAGCACCACGGGGGGCCGAGAGCTGTTTTTT
CDR3aa: CASTTGGRELFF

abundance: NA
v_gene: TRBV6-1
d_gene: NA
j_gene: TRBJ2-5
len: 13
CDR3nt: TGTGCCAGCAAACCAGGGAGTTGGGAGACCCAGTACTTC
CDR3aa: CASKPGSWETQYF

abundance: few
v_gene: TRBV6-5
d_gene: NA
j_gene: TRBJ1-5
len: 15
CDR3nt: TGTGCCAGCAGTTACTCCGCCAGGGGCGGACAGCCCCAGCATTTT
CDR3aa: CASSYSARGGQPQHF

abundance: NA
v_gene: TRBV5-6
d_gene: TRBD1
j_gene: TRBJ2-3
len: 15
CDR3nt: TGTGCCAGCAGCCCCGGGACAGGGGGCACAGATACGCAGTATTTT
CDR3aa: CASSPGTGGTDTQYF

abundance: NA
v_gene: TRBV9
d_gene: TRBD2
j_gene: TRBJ2-1
len: 18
CDR3nt: TGTGCCAGCAGCCCCCGGTTTGAGCGGGGACTAAACTACAATGAGCAGTTCTTC
CDR3aa: CASSPRFERGLNYNEQFF

abundance: NA
v_gene: TRBV2
d_gene: NA
j_gene: TRBJ1-5
len: 14
CDR3nt: TGTGCCAGCAGTGTAGGTTTAGGGTTGCAGCCCCAGCATTTT
CDR3aa: CASSVGLGLQPQHF

abundance: NA
v_gene: TRBV18
d_gene: TRBD1
j_gene: TRBJ2-7
len: 15
CDR3nt: TGTGCCAGCTCACCCCAAGGACAGGTCTCCTACGAGCAGTACTTC
CDR3aa: CASSPQGQVSYEQYF

abundance: NA
v_gene: TRBV25-1
d_gene: NA
j_gene: TRBJ2-7
len: 14
CDR3nt: TGTGCCAGCAGAGGTCCAGGGGAATTAAGCGAGCAGTACTTC
CDR3aa: CASRGPGELSEQYF

abundance: NA
v_gene: TRBV19
d_gene: TRBD1
j_gene: TRBJ1-5
len: 14
CDR3nt: TGTGCCAGTAGCAAGGACAGGGCAGATCAGCCCCAGCATTTT
CDR3aa: CASSKDRADQPQHF

abundance: NA
v_gene: TRBV5-1
d_gene: TRBD2
j_gene: TRBJ2-7
len: 14
CDR3nt: TGCGCCAGCAGCATGACTAGCGGCTCCTACGAGCAGTACTTC
CDR3aa: CASSMTSGSYEQYF

abundance: NA
v_gene: TRBV19
d_gene: NA
j_gene: TRBJ1-6
len: 12
CDR3nt: TGTGCCAGTAGCCAGGGACATTCACCCCTCCACTTT
CDR3aa: CASSQGHSPLHF

abundance: few
v_gene: TRBV5-1
d_gene: NA
j_gene: TRBJ2-1
len: 13
CDR3nt: TGCGCCAGCAGCAGCCTTGGGGGCAATGAGCAGTTCTTC
CDR3aa: CASSSLGGNEQFF

abundance: NA
v_gene: TRBV18
d_gene: NA
j_gene: TRBJ1-2
len: 14
CDR3nt: TGTGCCAGCTCACCACCGGCAGCCCTCTATGGCTACACCTTC
CDR3aa: CASSPPAALYGYTF

abundance: NA
v_gene: TRBV7-6
d_gene: NA
j_gene: TRBJ2-7
len: 16
CDR3nt: TGTGCCAGCAGCCCCCGAACGGGGGCGGCCTCCTACGAGCAGTACTTC
CDR3aa: CASSPRTGAASYEQYF

abundance: NA
v_gene: TRBV9
d_gene: NA
j_gene: TRBJ1-1
len: 13
CDR3nt: TGTGCCAGCAGCGGTGATTTGAGGACTGAAGCTTTCTTT
CDR3aa: CASSGDLRTEAFF

abundance: NA
v_gene: TRBV28
d_gene: TRBD1
j_gene: TRBJ1-4
len: 14
CDR3nt: TGTGCCAGCAGTTTGGACAGGGGGCGTGAAAAACTGTTTTTT
CDR3aa: CASSLDRGREKLFF

abundance: NA
v_gene: TRBV7-9
d_gene: NA
j_gene: TRBJ2-7
len: 17
CDR3nt: TGTGCCAGCAGCTTAGCGCTTGGGCAGTACGGATACTACGAGCAGTACTTC
CDR3aa: CASSLALGQYGYYEQYF

abundance: NA
v_gene: TRBV10-3
d_gene: NA
j_gene: TRBJ1-2
len: 15
CDR3nt: TGTGCCATCAGTGAAGGGTCGTGGAGTAACTATGGCTACACCTTC
CDR3aa: CAISEGSWSNYGYTF

abundance: NA
v_gene: TRBV10-3
d_gene: TRBD1
j_gene: TRBJ1-3
len: 13
CDR3nt: TGTGCCATCATGACAGGGACTGGAAACACCATATATTTT
CDR3aa: CAIMTGTGNTIYF

abundance: NA
v_gene: TRBV15
d_gene: NA
j_gene: TRBJ1-5
len: 12
CDR3nt: TGTGCCACCAGCAGAGATGATCAGCCCCAGCATTTT
CDR3aa: CATSRDDQPQHF

abundance: NA
v_gene: TRBV5-4
d_gene: NA
j_gene: TRBJ1-2
len: 13
CDR3nt: TGTGCCAGCAGCTTTGAGGGGGTTAATGGCTACACCTTC
CDR3aa: CASSFEGVNGYTF

abundance: NA
v_gene: TRBV6-1
d_gene: NA
j_gene: TRBJ2-1
len: 15
CDR3nt: TGTGCCAGCATTTCCGGCGGGACCCTGAGCAATGAGCAGTTCTTC
CDR3aa: CASISGGTLSNEQFF

abundance: few
v_gene: TRBV5-1
d_gene: NA
j_gene: TRBJ2-3
len: 17
CDR3nt: TGCGCCAGCAGCTTGTACCTCACGGGGGGCTACACAGATACGCAGTATTTT
CDR3aa: CASSLYLTGGYTDTQYF